One and the same sample provided the 21 T cell receptor beta chains below, sequenced in a study of T cells in Graves' hyperthyroidism and ophthalmopathy. RNA transcripts provided the source from which TCR beta CDR3 regions were amplified. HTBI primers were employed in a first-round RT-PCR of the TCR CDR3. TCRdb reprocessed the multiplex PCR reads with MiXCR, giving one entry per CDR3 protein. The repertoire consists of approximately 600,000 distinct CDR3 sequences, with around 15% occurring once and the leading ten covering roughly 4.3%. The sequenced material came from blood. These receptors were collected from a woman between 40 and 55 years old with Graves' ophthalmopathy.

This clonotype was seen repeatedly, ten times or more. V is TRBV28 and J is TRBJ2-5; D is possibly TRBD2 (7 bases). Germline V gives CDR1 MDHEN, CDR2 SYDVKM. V lost 0 bases and J 4 bases, leaving 18 bases between the germline ends. The CDR3 extends over 17 amino acids. The CDR3 region has the DNA TGTGCCAGCAGTTTATGGGCCCCTGGGGGGGCTCGAGAGACCCAGTACTTC. The encoded protein is CASSLWAPGGARETQYF.

In this sample, this clonotype turned up many times. The chain recombines TRBV12-3 or TRBV12-4 with TRBJ2-7, with D perhaps matching TRBD2 (5 bases). V was cut by 6 bases and J by 3 bases, with 21 bases left in between. The CDR3 loop spans 16 amino acids. The CDR3 DNA reads as TGTGCCAGCAGCCAAAGGACTGGCGGGCTATACTACGAGCAGTACTTC. Its protein product is CASSQRTGGLYYEQYF.

V usage is TRBV29-1 and J usage is TRBJ2-3; D assignment may be TRBD1 or TRBD2 (5 bases each). The CDR3 totals 16 residues. Germline CDR1 reads SQVTM; CDR2 reads ANQGSEA. Trimming left V 0 bases short and J 4 bases short, with 17 bases between. CDR3 nucleotides: TGCAGCGTTGAAGATCTGGCCAGGGTGGGGGCAGATACGCAGTATTTT. Protein: CSVEDLARVGADTQYF.

This clonotype was counted at least ten times. The junction departs from germline at one end; a sequencing error may be responsible. The gene calls are TRBV25-1 and TRBJ1-5; 7 bases are a match to TRBD1. CDR1 and CDR2 from the germline V gene are MGHDK and SYGVNS. This CDR3 region has 15 residues. The CDR3 loop is CASSEGQGGNRPQHF. As DNA, the CDR3 is TGTGCCAGCAGTGAAGGTCAGGGGGGTAATCGGCCCCAGCATTTT.

Many counts were recorded for this clonotype. The chain combines TRBV11-2 with TRBJ2-7, with 9 bases aligning to TRBD2. The CDR3 contains 16 residues. Germline CDR1 SGHAT, CDR2 FQNNGV. The ends lost 5 bases at V and 2 bases at J; junction bases unmatched: 10. CDR3 sequence reads: CASSLISGSAPYEQYF. The CDR3 region has the DNA TGTGCCAGCAGCCTCATTAGCGGGAGTGCCCCCTACGAGCAGTACTTC.

This clonotype was seen many times. This chain joins TRBV4-1 and TRBJ2-7; D remains ambiguous. Germline V gene sequence: CDR1 MGHRA, CDR2 YSYEKL. CDR3 length: 13 residues. Trimming shortened V by 0 bases and J by 5 bases, and 8 bases separated the two germline ends. The CDR3 DNA is TGCGCCAGCAGCCAAGAGGTGCAGGACGAGCAGTACTTC. Protein product: CASSQEVQDEQYF.

This clonotype has a count of ten or more. In DNA, the CDR3 is TGTGCCAGCAGCTTAATCAGAGGCTACACCTTC. Translation: CASSLIRGYTF. V usage is TRBV7-9 and J usage is TRBJ1-2; no clear D. The CDR3 totals 11 residues. Germline V gene lookup returns CDR1 SEHNR and CDR2 FQNEAQ (reference sequence). Trimming cost V 2 bases and J 8 bases, with 6 bases left between them.

The gene calls are TRBV6-1 and TRBJ2-6; 11 bases are a match to TRBD1. Germline V gives CDR1 MNHNS, CDR2 SASEGT. The CDR3 sequence is 17 residues long. The V segment lost 8 bases and the J segment 0 bases; nucleotides outside the gene matches: 6. In DNA form, the CDR3 reads TGTGCCAGCTCCCGGGACAGGGGGATCTCTGGGGCCAACGTCCTGACTTTC. As protein: CASSRDRGISGANVLTF.

Regarding this clonotype: Being one base from a much bigger clone, this may be a read error. This rearrangement joins TRBV19 to TRBJ1-5; D may be TRBD1 (6 bases). The V gene's germline CDR1 is LNHDA and CDR2 SQIVND (reference sequence). The CDR3 loop spans 15 amino acids. V lost 5 bases, J lost 9 bases, and 20 bases lay in between. The CDR3 loop is CASSSWTGPQGPQHF. Here the CDR3 DNA reads TGTGCCAGTAGTTCCTGGACGGGACCACAGGGGCCCCAGCATTTT.

This clonotype was seen many times. The chain recombines TRBV12-3 or TRBV12-4 with TRBJ1-3; D perhaps matches TRBD1 (5 bases). V was cut by 6 bases and J by 2 bases, with 8 bases left in between. This CDR3 contains 13 residues. CDR3 DNA: TGTGCCAGCAGATCAGGGCCTGGAAACACCATATATTTT. It codes for CASRSGPGNTIYF.

Ten or more counts support this clonotype. The rearrangement joins TRBV6-5 to TRBJ2-7; 10 bases map to TRBD1. The ends lost 7 bases at V and 3 bases at J; junction bases unmatched: 3. Per germline, CDR1 MNHEY and CDR2 SVGAGI. The CDR3 consists of 13 residues. CDR3 sequence: CASTDRGNYEQYF. In nucleotides, the CDR3 is TGTGCCAGCACGGACAGGGGGAACTACGAGCAGTACTTC.

This clonotype showed up many times. CDR3 amino acids: CASSQTISGSTNEQYF. The CDR3 DNA is TGTGCCAGCAGCCAGACGATTAGCGGAAGTACTAACGAGCAGTACTTC. The chain is built from TRBV6-1 and TRBJ2-7; perhaps TRBD2 as D (6 bases). The CDR3 covers 16 residues. The germline CDR1 and CDR2 sequences are MNHNS and SASEGT. V gave up 6 bases and J gave up 5 bases, with 23 bases separating them.

This clonotype was picked up a small number of times. The chain uses TRBV6-2 or TRBV6-3 and TRBJ2-3, with D unresolved. Germline values: CDR1 MNHEY, CDR2 SVGEGT. V lost 6 bases and J lost 5, with 3 bases in between. This CDR3 spans 10 amino acids. The CDR3 DNA reads TGTGCCAGCAGAGAAGATACGCAGTATTTT. Residues: CASREDTQYF.

V gene TRBV11-2 combines with J gene TRBJ1-2, with D unclear. Germline CDR1 and CDR2: SGHAT and FQNNGV. The CDR3 has 13 amino acids. V was pared by 5 bases and J by 10 bases, with 17 bases between. The CDR3 here is CASSVDSDLDYTF. The CDR3 DNA reads as TGTGCCAGCAGCGTCGACTCTGACTTAGACTACACCTTC.

In its sample, this clonotype was seen many times. The chain couples TRBV12-3 or TRBV12-4 to TRBJ1-1, with TRBD1 identical over 8 bases. The CDR3 contains 13 residues. With V trimmed by 8 bases and J by 11 bases, 13 bases remained unmatched. The CDR3 sequence: CASRERTGSGAFF. The DNA for the CDR3 is TGTGCCAGCCGTGAGAGGACAGGGTCGGGGGCTTTCTTT.

This clonotype came up many times. The rearrangement uses TRBV12-3 or TRBV12-4 and TRBJ2-2, with a possible D match to TRBD1 (6 bases). V was shortened by 5 bases and J by 6 bases, with 10 bases between the two germline ends. The CDR3 has 13 residues. The CDR3 is CASSRDNSGELFF. CDR3 coding DNA: TGTGCCAGCAGTAGGGACAATTCCGGGGAGCTGTTTTTT.

In this sample, this clonotype turned up many times. V usage is TRBV29-1 and J usage is TRBJ2-7; no clear D. Germline CDR1 and CDR2: SQVTM and ANQGSEA. With 4 bases removed from V and 1 base from J, the gap between germline ends came to 8 bases. This CDR3 comprises 12 residues. The CDR3 nucleotides read TGCAGCGTTGGGACCGATTCCTACGAGCAGTACTTC. Protein product: CSVGTDSYEQYF.

This clonotype was seen more than once but under ten times. The V gene is TRBV7-2, the J gene TRBJ2-5; tentative D call: TRBD2 (5 bases). This CDR3 is 13 amino acids long. Germline assignment: CDR1 SGHTA and CDR2 FQGNSA. Trimming removed 0 bases from V and 8 bases from J, with 10 bases in between. The CDR3 protein is CASSLATPGTQYF. As DNA, the CDR3 is TGTGCCAGCAGCTTAGCGACACCGGGAACCCAGTACTTC. The full variable domain, with the rest looked up from reference TRBV7-2 and TRBJ2-5, is GAGVSQSPSNKVTEKGKDVELRCDPISGHTALYWYRQSLGQGLEFLIYFQGNSAPDKSGLPSDRFSAERTGGSVSTLTIQRTQQEDSAVYLCASSLATPGTQYFGPGTRLLVL.

The sample holds many counts of this clonotype. The genes are TRBV4-1 and TRBJ2-2, with 10 nucleotides matching TRBD2. The junction had 5 bases not matched to a gene; V was cut back by 4 bases and J by 3 bases. Germline V CDR1 and CDR2: MGHRA, YSYEKL. This CDR3 has 16 amino acids. DNA for the CDR3: TGCGCCAGCAGCCTTAGGACTAGCGGTGACACCGGGGAGCTGTTTTTT. Its protein product is CASSLRTSGDTGELFF.

This clonotype was counted at least ten times. The J gene is TRBJ2-7, the V gene TRBV5-1; maybe TRBD2 (5 bases). The CDR3 is 14 amino acids. CDR1 is SGHRS and CDR2 is YFSETQ in the germline V gene. V lost 4 bases to trimming and J lost 6 bases, with 17 bases between them. Here the CDR3 DNA reads TGCGCCAGCAGCCCCCCTTACCCGGGAAGCGAGCAGTACTTC. Protein product: CASSPPYPGSEQYF.

In this sample, this clonotype turned up many times. This rearrangement joins TRBV11-1 to TRBJ2-2; D is unresolved. CDR3 length: 16 amino acids. The V gene's germline CDR1 is SGHAT and CDR2 FQDESV (reference sequence). Deletions cut 1 base from V and 1 base from J, with 10 bases between. CDR3 sequence (DNA): TGTGCCAGCAGCTTAGTTGCAGGAGAGAACACCGGGGAGCTGTTTTTT. Translating it yields CASSLVAGENTGELFF.